The next 20 T cell receptor beta chains were all read from a single sample in a study of T cell clones after liver transplantation. Sequencing was performed with immunoSEQ multiplex PCR; in TCRdb, only in-frame clones are kept and a portion is missing. Here the sample spans about 120,000 clones, roughly nine tenths being singletons. This specimen consisted of CD4+ T cells from blood, obtained 12 months after liver transplant. All receptors come from a human patient who received a liver transplant. Part of the T cell pool may stem from the graft donor.

The chain joins TRBV12-5 to TRBJ2-1; D tentatively fits TRBD1 or TRBD2 (5 bases each). There are 17 residues in the CDR3. Germline V gene lookup returns CDR1 LGHNT and CDR2 FRNRAP. Trimming removed 6 bases at V and 2 bases at J, with 20 bases between. The CDR3 DNA follows: TGTGCTAGTGGCCGCCCCGGGACCATAATAACCTACAATGAGCAGTTCTTC. This encodes CASGRPGTIITYNEQFF.

For the CDR3, the DNA is TGTGCCAGCCGGAGCGGGGCCGCCTACGAGCAGTACTTC. This translates into CASRSGAAYEQYF. V is TRBV2 and J is TRBJ2-7; TRBD2 agrees at 7 bases. V shed 8 bases, J shed 2 bases, and the junction held 6 bases outside the gene matches. This CDR3 spans 13 amino acids. Germline CDR1 and CDR2: SNHLY and FYNNEI.

The chain is built from TRBV28 and TRBJ2-3; D unclear. Germline assignment: CDR1 MDHEN and CDR2 SYDVKM. The CDR3 is made up of 18 amino acids. V gave up 3 bases and J gave up 0 bases, with 19 bases separating them. This CDR3 reads CASSFQDLPRHSTDTQYF. In DNA form, the CDR3 reads TGTGCCAGCAGTTTTCAAGACCTCCCGAGGCACAGCACAGATACGCAGTATTTT.

This chain uses TRBV19 with TRBJ1-2, with D possibly TRBD1 on 5 matching bases. The CDR3 contains 16 residues. Germline loops: CDR1 LNHDA, CDR2 SQIVND (reference sequence). The V gene lost 1 base and the J gene lost 0 bases, with 12 bases spanning the gap. CDR3 residues: CASSIGGRVANYGYTF. CDR3 nucleotides: TGTGCCAGTAGTATAGGCGGCAGGGTTGCTAACTATGGCTACACCTTC. Drawing the rest from reference TRBV19 and TRBJ1-2, the complete variable domain is DGGITQSPKYLFRKEGQNVTLSCEQNLNHDAMYWYRQDPGQGLRLIYYSQIVNDFQKGDIAEGYSVSREKKESFPLTVTSAQKNPTAFYLCASSIGGRVANYGYTFGSGTRLTVV.

This chain uses TRBV29-1 with TRBJ2-2; TRBD1 agrees at 9 bases. V shed 6 bases and J 7 bases; nucleotides not matched to a gene: 9. Germline values: CDR1 SQVTM, CDR2 ANQGSEA. The CDR3 runs to 14 residues. CDR3 nucleotides: TGCAGCGTCCGGGACAGGGATGAAAACGGGGAGCTGTTTTTT. Its translation is CSVRDRDENGELFF.

The chain combines TRBV19 with TRBJ2-2; 7 nucleotides agree with TRBD1. CDR1 and CDR2 (germline): LNHDA, SQIVND (reference sequence). V was clipped by 0 bases and J by 5 bases; unmatched bases: 6. The CDR3 has 16 amino acids. CDR3 coding DNA: TGTGCCAGTAGTATAGATAGGGGGCCCTCAACCGGGGAGCTGTTTTTT. It specifies CASSIDRGPSTGELFF.

The chain joins TRBV4-1 to TRBJ2-4; weak D call: TRBD2 (7 bases). This CDR3 has 19 residues. V gave up 0 bases and J gave up 1 base, with 19 bases separating them. Germline CDR1 reads MGHRA; CDR2 reads YSYEKL. CDR3 in amino acids: CASSQDPGGADVAKNIQYF. Here the CDR3 DNA reads TGCGCCAGCAGCCAAGATCCGGGGGGCGCGGATGTGGCCAAAAACATTCAGTACTTC.

The chain employs TRBV5-1 and TRBJ2-5, with D perhaps TRBD1 (6 bases). Germline V gene lookup returns CDR1 SGHRS and CDR2 YFSETQ. The CDR3 contains 15 residues. V gave up 0 bases and J gave up 3 bases, with 12 bases separating them. The DNA of the CDR3 is TGCGCCAGCAGCTTGGAGGGGACATTAAAAGAGACCCAGTACTTC. Translation gives CASSLEGTLKETQYF.

CDR3 bases: TGCAGCGTGACGTTCAGGGGGTTGGCCACCGGGGAGCTGTTTTTT. It yields the protein CSVTFRGLATGELFF. The chain combines TRBV29-1 with TRBJ2-2, with 7 bases lining up with TRBD1. V dropped 6 bases and J dropped 4; count of bases not matched to a gene: 11. The germline gives CDR1 SQVTM, CDR2 ANQGSEA. This CDR3 has 15 amino acids.

The J gene is TRBJ2-5, the V gene TRBV7-6, with D uncertain. The CDR3 extends over 12 amino acids. The V gene lost 5 bases and the J gene lost 5 bases, with 9 bases spanning the gap. Germline CDR1 reads SGHVS; CDR2 reads FNYEAQ. DNA for the CDR3: TGTGCCAGCAGCACGGCCGGGGAGACCCAGTACTTC. This translates into CASSTAGETQYF.

The V and J genes are TRBV19 and TRBJ2-2; no clear D gene. Trimming stripped 1 base from V and 4 bases from J, with 7 bases between. Germline V gene sequence: CDR1 LNHDA, CDR2 SQIVND (reference sequence). The CDR3 extends over 14 amino acids. The CDR3 loop is CASSIVGSTGELFF. The CDR3 bases are TGTGCCAGTAGTATAGTAGGGTCCACCGGGGAGCTGTTTTTT.

The genes are TRBV6-1 and TRBJ2-5; D may correspond to TRBD1 or TRBD2 (7 bases each). Per germline, CDR1 MNHNS and CDR2 SASEGT. V lost 9 bases and J 1 base, leaving 15 bases between the germline ends. The CDR3 sequence is 14 residues long. The CDR3 nucleotides are TGTGCCAGTGGGGGGGGACAGACCCAAGAGACCCAGTACTTC. Translating gives CASGGGQTQETQYF.

This chain links TRBV2 with TRBJ1-4, with D unclear. The CDR3 length is 13 residues. V was cut by 7 bases and J by 8 bases, with 14 bases left in between. Germline CDR1 is SNHLY and CDR2 is FYNNEI. The CDR3 nucleotides read TGTGCCAGCACCGGTCTTCCGGGGGAAAAACTGTTTTTT. Translated, it gives CASTGLPGEKLFF.

The V gene is TRBV19, the J gene TRBJ2-6; D is ambiguous. Germline CDR1 is LNHDA and CDR2 is SQIVND (reference sequence). V lost 5 bases and J lost 2, with 10 bases in between. This CDR3 has 15 amino acids. In nucleotides, the CDR3 is TGTGCCAGTAGTGTCGATAGTGCTGGGGCCAACGTCCTGACTTTC. Translated, it gives CASSVDSAGANVLTF.

V and J are TRBV6-1 and TRBJ2-1, with D unresolved. With 10 bases removed from V and 6 bases from J, the gap between germline ends came to 13 bases. The length of the CDR3 is 12 residues. Germline V gene data show CDR1 as MNHNS and CDR2 as SASEGT. The CDR3 coding sequence is TGTGCCACAAGGAGCGTCAGCAATGAGCAGTTCTTC. Translating it yields CATRSVSNEQFF.

This chain connects TRBV19 to TRBJ2-7; weak D call: TRBD2 (5 bases). Between the trimmed V and J ends, which lost 1 base and 4 bases, there was a span of 8 bases. The CDR3 totals 13 residues. Germline lookup yields CDR1 LNHDA and CDR2 SQIVND (reference sequence). CDR3 sequence: CASSIAGRYEQYF. The CDR3, as DNA: TGTGCCAGTAGTATAGCGGGAAGGTACGAGCAGTACTTC.

The chain couples TRBV9 to TRBJ2-7; possible D gene TRBD2, 5 bases. Trimming removed 0 bases from V and 2 bases from J, with 18 bases in between. Germline V CDR1 and CDR2: SGDLS, YYNGEE. There are 17 residues in the CDR3. CDR3 loop: CASSVGSSRFGAYEQYF. CDR3 DNA sequence: TGTGCCAGCAGCGTAGGTTCTAGCAGGTTCGGTGCCTACGAGCAGTACTTC.

The V and J genes are TRBV6-5 and TRBJ2-2; D might be TRBD2 (6 bases). Trimming took off 7 bases at V and 2 bases at J, with 14 bases between the two ends. Germline V gene lookup returns CDR1 MNHEY and CDR2 SVGAGI. The CDR3 spans 15 residues. CDR3 sequence reads: CASILGGANTGELFF. CDR3 DNA sequence: TGTGCCAGCATCCTCGGCGGGGCTAACACCGGGGAGCTGTTTTTT.

J is TRBJ2-7 and V is TRBV13; 11 nucleotides align to TRBD2. Germline CDR1 reads PRHDT; CDR2 reads FYEKMQ (reference sequence). The CDR3 has 17 amino acids. The ends lost 2 bases at V and 0 bases at J; junction bases unmatched: 6. The CDR3 is CASSLSLGLAGSYEQYF. DNA of the CDR3: TGTGCCAGCAGCTTATCACTAGGACTAGCGGGCTCCTACGAGCAGTACTTC.

For this clone: The sample carries other DNA sequences with the same CDR3. The genes are TRBV29-1 and TRBJ1-1; D may be TRBD1 (5 bases). This CDR3 contains 12 residues. Germline loops: CDR1 SQVTM, CDR2 ANQGSEA. Trimming took off 4 bases at V and 1 base at J, with 7 bases between the two ends. In nucleotides, the CDR3 is TGCAGCGTTGCGAGGGGGAACACTGAAGCTTTCTTT. Translating gives CSVARGNTEAFF.